Listed here are 10 T cell receptor beta chains from one sample, sequenced in a study of T cell responses to AZD1222 COVID-19 vaccine. Produced via immunoSEQ multiplex PCR; TCRdb's table is partial and in-frame only. The sample has some 140,000 clones; about 94% are singletons. Sequences were derived from peripheral blood, sampled on day 0 of AZD1222 vaccination. All receptors come from an adult in good health.

This chain joins TRBV7-2 and TRBJ1-2; 7 positions match TRBD1. Germline trimming cut 2 bases from V and 8 bases from J; bases unmatched to any gene: 8. The CDR3 is 14 amino acids. The germline V gene has CDR1 SGHTA and CDR2 FQGNSA. In nucleotides, the CDR3 is TGTGCCAGCAGCTTACTACAGGGGAAGAGGGGCTACACCTTC. It codes for CASSLLQGKRGYTF.

This clone was observed a single time. The V gene is TRBV4-2, the J gene TRBJ2-7; 8 positions agree with TRBD2. This CDR3 is 16 amino acids long. J lost 4 bases, V lost 1 base, and 9 bases had no gene match. The germline V gene has CDR1 LGHNA and CDR2 YNFKEQ. The CDR3 sequence is CASSQALLAGIYEQYF. The CDR3 nucleotides are TGTGCCAGCAGCCAAGCCCTGCTAGCGGGCATTTACGAGCAGTACTTC.

V gene TRBV5-1 combines with J gene TRBJ2-7; D unclear. Germline values: CDR1 SGHRS, CDR2 YFSETQ. CDR3 length equals 12 residues. Trimming took 1 base from V and 5 from J, leaving 7 bases between them. The CDR3: CASSLQENEQYF. For the CDR3, the DNA is TGCGCCAGCAGCTTGCAGGAGAACGAGCAGTACTTC.

This clone is a singleton in its sample. The chain is built from TRBV9 and TRBJ1-1, with TRBD1 as a possible D gene (5 bases). This CDR3 has 14 amino acids. With 4 bases removed from V and 2 bases from J, the gap between germline ends came to 12 bases. From germline, CDR1 is SGDLS and CDR2 YYNGEE. The CDR3 spells CASSPEGYNTEAFF. The CDR3, as DNA: TGTGCCAGCAGCCCCGAGGGGTATAACACTGAAGCTTTCTTT.

The V gene is TRBV5-1, the J gene TRBJ1-1; D unresolved. V was cut by 0 bases and J by 5 bases, with 8 bases left in between. This CDR3 has 13 residues. Germline V CDR1 and CDR2: SGHRS, YFSETQ. The CDR3 here is CASSLGWTTEAFF. The CDR3 nucleotides read TGCGCCAGCAGCTTGGGGTGGACTACTGAAGCTTTCTTT.

This chain joins TRBV5-1 and TRBJ1-4; D is possibly TRBD1 (5 bases). The CDR3 has 16 residues. V shed 0 bases and J shed 8 bases, with 17 bases lying between them. Germline-derived CDR1 and CDR2 are SGHRS and YFSETQ. In nucleotides, the CDR3 is TGCGCCAGCAGCTTGGGACGGGGCCCTCCTGGGGAAAAACTGTTTTTT. This translates into CASSLGRGPPGEKLFF.

This chain connects TRBV3-1 (or the pseudogene TRBV3-2) to TRBJ1-1; 9 bases are a match to TRBD1. The J segment lost 6 bases and the V segment lost 5 bases, leaving 16 bases of the junction unmatched. This CDR3 is 17 amino acids long. Germline lookup yields CDR1 LGHDT and CDR2 YNNKEL (reference sequence). Written as DNA, the CDR3 is TGTGCCAGCAGCGCACAGGGGGCTCTAGCAGTCAGCGCTGAAGCTTTCTTT. This codes for CASSAQGALAVSAEAFF.

About this clone itself: Its ends do not fully match the called genes, so a read error is possible. V and J are TRBV20-1 and TRBJ1-2, with 8 positions matching TRBD1. CDR1 is DFQATT, CDR2 SNEGSKA, per germline (reference sequence). CDR3 size: 11 residues. The CDR3 protein is CSAPRQGNPSF. CDR3 DNA: TGCAGTGCTCCCAGACAGGGGAATCCCTCCTTC.

The gene calls are TRBV5-4 and TRBJ2-1; no clear D. Germline CDR1 and CDR2: SGHNT and YYREEE (reference sequence). The CDR3 is made up of 16 amino acids. V was shortened by 0 bases and J by 3 bases, with 13 bases between the two germline ends. This chain's CDR3 is CASSLALDTGYNEQFF. The CDR3 DNA sequence: TGTGCCAGCAGCTTGGCCCTAGATACCGGCTACAATGAGCAGTTCTTC.

J is TRBJ2-7 and V is TRBV5-4; TRBD2 matches at 10 bases. Unmatched junction bases numbered 7, after V lost 5 bases and J lost 2 bases. The length of the CDR3 is 15 residues. Germline V gives CDR1 SGHNT, CDR2 YYREEE (reference sequence). DNA of the CDR3: TGTGCCAGCAGACAACGGACTAGCGGTCCCTACGAGCAGTACTTC. Translation gives CASRQRTSGPYEQYF.